The clone carrying this TCR beta chain has only a few counts. Germline lookup yields CDR1 LGHNA and CDR2 YSLEER. The CDR3 extends over 13 amino acids. V was clipped by 8 bases and J by 1 base, with 8 bases between them. Reverse transcribing all isolated RNA meant expressed TCRB transcripts were sequenced. TCRdb keeps only in-frame clones here, not all; method: immunoSEQ multiplex PCR. The top ten hold over 1% of the sample, which has about 210,000 clones, 11% seen once. This entry comes from a study of beta chain features in type 1 diabetes. Sequenced input: central memory CD4+ T cells from blood. The TCR was taken from a man aged 18 to 35 in good health. The chain employs TRBV4-3 and TRBJ2-2; a weak D match, TRBD1 (5 bases). CDR3 protein: CASGHRNTGELFF. The CDR3 nucleotides read TGCGCCAGCGGACATAGGAACACCGGGGAGCTGTTTTTT.